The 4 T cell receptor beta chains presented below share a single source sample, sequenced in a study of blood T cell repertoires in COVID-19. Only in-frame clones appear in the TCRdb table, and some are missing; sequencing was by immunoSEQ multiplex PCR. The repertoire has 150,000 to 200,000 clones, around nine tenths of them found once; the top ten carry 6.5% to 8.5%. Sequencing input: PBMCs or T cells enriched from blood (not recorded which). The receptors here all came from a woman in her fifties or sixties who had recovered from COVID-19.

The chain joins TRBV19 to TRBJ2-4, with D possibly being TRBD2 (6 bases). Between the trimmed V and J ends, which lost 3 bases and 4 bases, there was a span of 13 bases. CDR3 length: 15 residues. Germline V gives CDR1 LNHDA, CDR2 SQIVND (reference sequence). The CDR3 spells CASSIVFGGKNIQYF. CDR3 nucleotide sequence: TGTGCCAGTAGTATCGTGTTTGGGGGGAAAAACATTCAGTACTTC.

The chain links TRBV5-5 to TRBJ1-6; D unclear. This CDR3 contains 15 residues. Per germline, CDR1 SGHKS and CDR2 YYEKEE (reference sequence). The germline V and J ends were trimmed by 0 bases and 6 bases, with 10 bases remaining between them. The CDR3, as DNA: TGTGCCAGCAGCTTGGCCCTAGGAAGTAATTCACCCCTCCACTTT. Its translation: CASSLALGSNSPLHF. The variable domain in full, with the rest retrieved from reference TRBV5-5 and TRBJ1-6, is DAGVTQSPTHLIKTRGQQVTLRCSPISGHKSVSWYQQVLGQGPQFIFQYYEKEERGRGNFPDRFSARQFPNYSSELNVNALLLGDSALYLCASSLALGSNSPLHFGNGTRLTVT.

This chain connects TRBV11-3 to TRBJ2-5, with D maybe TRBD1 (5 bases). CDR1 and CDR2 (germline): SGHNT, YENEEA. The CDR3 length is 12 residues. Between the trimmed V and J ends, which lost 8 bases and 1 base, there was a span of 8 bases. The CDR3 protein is CASRQRQETQYF. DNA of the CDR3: TGTGCCAGCCGACAGCGCCAAGAGACCCAGTACTTC. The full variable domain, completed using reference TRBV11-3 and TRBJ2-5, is EAGVVQSPRYKIIEKKQPVAFWCNPISGHNTLYWYLQNLGQGPELLIRYENEEAVDDSQLPKDRFSAERLKGVDSTLKIQPAELGDSAVYLCASRQRQETQYFGPGTRLLVL.

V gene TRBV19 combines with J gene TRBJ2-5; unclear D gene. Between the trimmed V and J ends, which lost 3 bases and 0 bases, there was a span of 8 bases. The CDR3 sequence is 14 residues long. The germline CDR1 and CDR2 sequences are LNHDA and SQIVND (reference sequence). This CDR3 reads CASSIGHNQETQYF. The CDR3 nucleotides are TGTGCCAGTAGTATTGGCCACAACCAAGAGACCCAGTACTTC.